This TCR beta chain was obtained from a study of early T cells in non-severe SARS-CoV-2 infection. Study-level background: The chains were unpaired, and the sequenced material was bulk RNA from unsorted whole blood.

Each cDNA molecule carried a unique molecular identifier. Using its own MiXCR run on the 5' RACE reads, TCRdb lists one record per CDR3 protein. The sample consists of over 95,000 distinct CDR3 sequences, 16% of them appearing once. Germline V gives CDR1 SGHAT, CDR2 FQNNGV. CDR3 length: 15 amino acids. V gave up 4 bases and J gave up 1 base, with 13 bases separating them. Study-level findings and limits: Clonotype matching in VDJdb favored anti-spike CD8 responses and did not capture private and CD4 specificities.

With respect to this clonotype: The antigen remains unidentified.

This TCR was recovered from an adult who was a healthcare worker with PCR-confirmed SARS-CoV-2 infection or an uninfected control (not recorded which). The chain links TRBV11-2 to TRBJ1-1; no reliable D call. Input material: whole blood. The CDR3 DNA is TGTGCCAGCAGCTCCACGGCAGCCAAGAACACTGAAGCTTTCTTT. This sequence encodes CASSSTAAKNTEAFF.